This T cell receptor beta chain was captured by sequencing in a study of OX40 agonist ivuxolimab in advanced cancers. Sequencing used immunoSEQ multiplex PCR; TCRdb keeps in-frame clones, though not all of them. The repertoire has about 47,000 clones, around 85% of them found once; the top ten carry 14%. Germline V gene lookup returns CDR1 MNHEY and CDR2 SMNVEV (reference sequence). The ends lost 4 bases at V and 5 bases at J; junction bases unmatched: 11. CDR3 length equals 15 residues. The TCR originated in an adult with an advanced solid tumor such as melanoma, head and neck, liver or kidney cancer. The source material was CD4+ or CD8+ T cells sorted from blood, sampled in a trial of the OX40 agonist ivuxolimab. The chain is built from TRBV27 and TRBJ2-7; the match to TRBD1 covers 7 bases. CDR3 residues: CASSSRQGTVDEQYF. The CDR3 coding sequence is TGTGCCAGCAGTTCCAGACAGGGCACGGTTGACGAGCAGTACTTC.